These 28 T cell receptor beta chains share one sample of origin, sequenced in a study of blood T cell repertoires in COVID-19. Assay: immunoSEQ multiplex PCR; the TCRdb copy retains only in-frame clones and omits some. The repertoire holds hundreds of thousands of clones, with 81% as singletons. The sample consisted of peripheral blood. These receptors were taken from a woman of 80 years or more with COVID-19, enrolled during active disease.

The CDR3 nucleotides read TGTGCCAGCAGCTTAGGGGCCGGCCACGAGCAGTACTTC. Its protein is CASSLGAGHEQYF. The J gene is TRBJ2-7, the V gene TRBV7-9; D unresolved. Trimming left V 1 base short and J 5 bases short, with 9 bases between. Germline V CDR1 and CDR2: SEHNR, FQNEAQ (reference sequence). The CDR3 runs to 13 residues.

This clone appeared once. This chain links TRBV7-9 with TRBJ2-5; a possible D gene is TRBD2 (6 bases). CDR1 is SEHNR, CDR2 FQNEAQ, per germline (reference sequence). The V end was cut by 3 bases, the J end by 2 bases, with 10 bases between. The CDR3 has 14 residues. CDR3 in amino acids: CASSFRGLQETQYF. The DNA of the CDR3 is TGTGCCAGCAGCTTCCGGGGGTTACAAGAGACCCAGTACTTC.

This clone came up once. The chain is built from TRBV19 and TRBJ1-6, with D perhaps matching TRBD1 (6 bases). The germline V gene encodes CDR1 LNHDA and CDR2 SQIVND (reference sequence). There are 15 residues in the CDR3. V dropped 8 bases and J dropped 0 bases, with 11 bases sitting between them. The CDR3 DNA sequence: TGTGCCAGTCAAGACAGGAGCTCCTATAATTCACCCCTCCACTTT. It codes for CASQDRSSYNSPLHF.

The V and J genes are TRBV6-4 and TRBJ1-2; 10 bases match TRBD1. J lost 9 bases, V lost 0 bases, and 10 bases had no gene match. Per the germline V gene, CDR1 is MRHNA and CDR2 is SNTAGT. The CDR3 loop spans 16 amino acids. CDR3 sequence (DNA): TGTGCCAGCAGTGACTCGAGTCCGGGACAGGGGAAGAGCTACACCTTC. This gives the protein CASSDSSPGQGKSYTF.

This chain links TRBV5-1 with TRBJ2-1; a possible D gene is TRBD1 (6 bases). V shed 3 bases and J shed 9 bases, with 22 bases lying between them. The CDR3 loop spans 16 amino acids. From germline, CDR1 is SGHRS and CDR2 YFSETQ. The CDR3 region is CASSYSGDPAPGEQFF. Written as DNA, the CDR3 is TGCGCCAGCAGCTACTCAGGGGATCCAGCCCCCGGTGAGCAGTTCTTC.

The table lists this clone with a count of one. This chain connects TRBV6-2 or TRBV6-3 to TRBJ1-1; 11 bases map to TRBD1. Trimming cost V 6 bases and J 4 bases; bases outside gene matches: 10. The CDR3 sequence is 16 residues long. Germline loops: CDR1 MNHEY, CDR2 SVGEGT. The DNA for the CDR3 is TGTGCCAGCAGCCCTAATTCCGGGACAGGGGGCACTGAAGCTTTCTTT. It is translated as CASSPNSGTGGTEAFF.

The chain carries TRBV5-1 and TRBJ2-5, with D uncertain. Trimming took 2 bases from V and 0 from J, leaving 2 bases between them. The CDR3 is made up of 12 amino acids. Germline V lookup: CDR1 SGHRS, CDR2 YFSETQ. The CDR3 sequence is CASSFDQETQYF. In nucleotides, the CDR3 is TGCGCCAGCAGCTTCGACCAAGAGACCCAGTACTTC.

CDR3 coding DNA: TGTGCCAGCAGCTTAGATTGGGGGGATAATGAAAAACTGTTTTTT. It yields the protein CASSLDWGDNEKLFF. The chain is built from TRBV7-9 and TRBJ1-4; the D gene is possibly TRBD1 (5 bases). Deletions cut 1 base from V and 4 bases from J, with 10 bases between. CDR3 size: 15 residues. The V gene's germline CDR1 is SEHNR and CDR2 FQNEAQ (reference sequence). Full variable domain (remainder filled in from reference TRBV7-9 and TRBJ1-4): DTGVSQNPRHKITKRGQNVTFRCDPISEHNRLYWYRQTLGQGPEFLTYFQNEAQLEKSRLLSDRFSAERPKGSFSTLEIQRTEQGDSAMYLCASSLDWGDNEKLFFGSGTQLSVL.

This chain uses TRBV18 with TRBJ1-1, with 7 positions matching TRBD1. Looked up from germline, CDR1 is KGHSH and CDR2 is LQKENI. This CDR3 region has 14 residues. Trimming removed 3 bases from V and 6 bases from J; junction bases left unmatched: 7. The CDR3 is CASSPTTGPAEAFF. Written as DNA, the CDR3 is TGTGCCAGCTCACCTACGACAGGGCCCGCTGAAGCTTTCTTT. The complete variable domain, with remaining parts taken from reference TRBV18 and TRBJ1-1, reads NAGVMQNPRHLVRRRGQEARLRCSPMKGHSHVYWYRQLPEEGLKFMVYLQKENIIDESGMPKERFSAEFPKEGPSILRIQQVVRGDSAAYFCASSPTTGPAEAFFGQGTRLTVV.

This clone was seen once. The J gene is TRBJ2-2, the V gene TRBV7-2; TRBD2 aligns across 11 bases. Trimming at V came to 1 base and at J to 5 bases, leaving 3 bases not matched to a gene. The CDR3 runs to 16 residues. The germline gives CDR1 SGHTA, CDR2 FQGNSA. This chain's CDR3 is CASSLGLAGPTGELFF. The CDR3 coding sequence is TGTGCCAGCAGCTTAGGACTAGCGGGGCCAACCGGGGAGCTGTTTTTT.

This chain connects TRBV29-1 to TRBJ1-2; maybe TRBD1 (5 bases). CDR1 is SQVTM, CDR2 ANQGSEA, per germline. With 4 bases removed from V and 0 bases from J, the gap between germline ends came to 15 bases. The CDR3 sequence is 15 residues long. The CDR3 loop reads CSVGGDGRANYGYTF. CDR3 nucleotides: TGCAGCGTTGGGGGCGATGGGCGAGCTAACTATGGCTACACCTTC.

The CDR3 DNA reads TGTGCCAGCAGCCCGTCCAGGGGCACTGAAGCTTTCTTT. Translated, it gives CASSPSRGTEAFF. This chain links TRBV14 with TRBJ1-1; D is perhaps TRBD1 (6 bases). The CDR3 is made up of 13 amino acids. Looked up from germline, CDR1 is SGHDN and CDR2 is FVKESK. Between the trimmed V and J ends, which lost 4 bases and 4 bases, there was a span of 10 bases.

The J gene is TRBJ1-2, the V gene TRBV7-9; tentatively, D is TRBD1 (6 bases). There are 13 residues in the CDR3. Trimming removed 7 bases at V and 4 bases at J, with 13 bases between. CDR1 is SEHNR, CDR2 FQNEAQ, per germline (reference sequence). As DNA, the CDR3 is TGTGCCAGCACCTGGGGCAGGGGCTATGGCTACACCTTC. This sequence encodes CASTWGRGYGYTF. Drawing the rest from reference TRBV7-9 and TRBJ1-2, the complete variable domain is DTGVSQNPRHKITKRGQNVTFRCDPISEHNRLYWYRQTLGQGPEFLTYFQNEAQLEKSRLLSDRFSAERPKGSFSTLEIQRTEQGDSAMYLCASTWGRGYGYTFGSGTRLTVV.

The sample holds a few counts of this clone. The chain employs TRBV15 and TRBJ1-2; 7 bases fit TRBD1. Germline V gene lookup returns CDR1 LNHNV and CDR2 YYDKDF (reference sequence). The ends lost 6 bases at V and 4 bases at J; junction bases unmatched: 5. CDR3 size: 13 residues. The CDR3 DNA sequence: TGTGCCACCAGTATAGGGGGCGCCTATGGCTACACCTTC. As protein: CATSIGGAYGYTF.

The chain uses TRBV7-2 and TRBJ2-1; 7 bases are shared with TRBD2. CDR1 and CDR2 from the germline V gene are SGHTA and FQGNSA. The CDR3 length is 16 residues. V dropped 1 base and J dropped 4; count of bases not matched to a gene: 7. The CDR3 region has the DNA TGTGCCAGCAGCTTAGGTCGGGTTAGCGGGTACAATGAGCAGTTCTTC. Translated: CASSLGRVSGYNEQFF.

The sample holds one count of this clone. The chain uses TRBV18 and TRBJ1-1, with TRBD1 identical over 7 bases. The V segment lost 4 bases and the J segment 1 base; nucleotides outside the gene matches: 9. The germline V gene encodes CDR1 KGHSH and CDR2 LQKENI. CDR3 length equals 16 residues. The CDR3 protein is CASSQDRGGPNTEAFF. CDR3 DNA sequence: TGTGCCAGCTCACAAGATAGAGGGGGCCCGAACACTGAAGCTTTCTTT.

This clone came up a few times. The sample contains more than one DNA sequence encoding this CDR3. This chain links TRBV7-8 with TRBJ1-1; D gene uncertain. The CDR3 totals 13 residues. V was clipped by 3 bases and J by 2 bases, with 7 bases between them. CDR1 SGHVS and CDR2 FQNEAQ come from the germline V gene. The CDR3 loop reads CASSLGQNTEAFF. CDR3 in DNA: TGTGCCAGCAGCTTGGGCCAAAACACTGAAGCTTTCTTT. Full variable domain (rest looked up from reference TRBV7-8 and TRBJ1-1): GAGVSQSPRYKVAKRGQDVALRCDPISGHVSLFWYQQALGQGPEFLTYFQNEAQLDKSGLPSDRFFAERPEGSVSTLKIQRTQQEDSAVYLCASSLGQNTEAFFGQGTRLTVV.

CDR3 nucleotides: TGTGCCAGCTCAACCCAGGGAAACGAGCAGTACTTC. This translates into CASSTQGNEQYF. The rearrangement uses TRBV18 and TRBJ2-7; D might be TRBD1 (5 bases). CDR3 size: 12 residues. The germline CDR1 and CDR2 sequences are KGHSH and LQKENI. Trimming shortened V by 5 bases and J by 5 bases, and 10 bases separated the two germline ends. Variable domain in full (rest from reference TRBV18 and TRBJ2-7): NAGVMQNPRHLVRRRGQEARLRCSPMKGHSHVYWYRQLPEEGLKFMVYLQKENIIDESGMPKERFSAEFPKEGPSILRIQQVVRGDSAAYFCASSTQGNEQYFGPGTRLTVT.

This clone appeared a single time. J is TRBJ2-7 and V is TRBV5-1; D is ambiguous. V was shortened by 0 bases and J by 0 bases, with 4 bases between the two germline ends. The CDR3 runs to 13 residues. From germline, CDR1 is SGHRS and CDR2 YFSETQ. The CDR3 region has the DNA TGCGCCAGCAGCTTGGGCAGCTCCTACGAGCAGTACTTC. It is translated as CASSLGSSYEQYF.

This clone appeared a single time. CDR3 amino acids: CASLRNTGELFF. Written as DNA, the CDR3 is TGTGCCAGCCTTCGGAACACCGGGGAGCTGTTTTTT. This sequence joins TRBV6-5 and TRBJ2-2; D uncertain. Between the trimmed V and J ends, which lost 8 bases and 1 base, there was a span of 5 bases. From germline, CDR1 is MNHEY and CDR2 SVGAGI. This CDR3 has 12 amino acids.

The genes are TRBV30 and TRBJ2-1; TRBD2 matches at 7 bases. The CDR3 has 14 residues. The ends lost 4 bases at V and 3 bases at J; junction bases unmatched: 6. From germline, CDR1 is GTSNPN and CDR2 SVGIG (reference sequence). CDR3 coding DNA: TGTGCCTGGAAGGCGGGAGCCGGCTACAATGAGCAGTTCTTC. Translating gives CAWKAGAGYNEQFF.

V is TRBV4-3 and J is TRBJ1-6; the match to TRBD1 covers 8 bases. Germline loops: CDR1 LGHNA, CDR2 YSLEER. The J segment lost 8 bases and the V segment lost 2 bases, leaving 2 bases of the junction unmatched. The CDR3 runs to 14 residues. CDR3 sequence: CASSQTGGYSPLHF. In nucleotides, the CDR3 is TGCGCCAGCAGCCAAACAGGGGGTTATTCACCCCTCCACTTT.

The V gene is TRBV9, the J gene TRBJ1-2, with 7 bases that match TRBD1. V shed 4 bases, J shed 8 bases, and the junction held 8 bases outside the gene matches. This CDR3 contains 13 residues. CDR1 SGDLS and CDR2 YYNGEE come from the germline V gene. The CDR3 DNA reads TGTGCCAGCAGCTCGGGGACAGCGGCCGGCTACACCTTC. Its protein product is CASSSGTAAGYTF. Complete variable domain (other parts from reference TRBV9 and TRBJ1-2): DSGVTQTPKHLITATGQRVTLRCSPRSGDLSVYWYQQSLDQGLQFLIQYYNGEERAKGNILERFSAQQFPDLHSELNLSSLELGDSALYFCASSSGTAAGYTFGSGTRLTVV.

The chain links TRBV19 to TRBJ2-5; the match to TRBD2 covers 10 bases. Germline V gene lookup returns CDR1 LNHDA and CDR2 SQIVND (reference sequence). V was pared by 6 bases and J by 7 bases, with 11 bases of the junction left unmatched. This CDR3 contains 15 residues. This chain's CDR3 is CASRDMGTSEGTQYF. The CDR3 DNA follows: TGTGCCAGTAGAGACATGGGGACTAGCGAGGGGACCCAGTACTTC.

The chain recombines TRBV29-1 with TRBJ2-1; 7 bases map to TRBD2. J was trimmed by 13 bases and V by 7 bases; bases with no gene match: 7. CDR3 size: 10 residues. Germline CDR1 reads SQVTM; CDR2 reads ANQGSEA. The CDR3 here is CSGGGSEQFF. For the CDR3, the DNA is TGCAGCGGGGGGGGTAGCGAACAGTTCTTC.

The chain is built from TRBV28 and TRBJ1-4, with TRBD1 matching 9 bases. V lost 7 bases, J lost 8 bases, and 11 bases stayed unmatched. The germline V gene has CDR1 MDHEN and CDR2 SYDVKM. This CDR3 comprises 15 residues. The CDR3 region is CASKGRQGGTEKLFF. The CDR3 DNA reads as TGTGCCAGCAAGGGAAGACAGGGGGGTACCGAAAAACTGTTTTTT.

The rearrangement joins TRBV18 to TRBJ1-1, with a possible D match to TRBD1 (6 bases). Deletions cut 4 bases from V and 7 bases from J, with 10 bases between. Germline values: CDR1 KGHSH, CDR2 LQKENI. CDR3 length: 12 amino acids. CDR3: CASSREGVEAFF. In DNA, the CDR3 is TGTGCCAGCTCACGGGAGGGGGTTGAAGCTTTCTTT.

V and J are TRBV5-4 and TRBJ1-3; unclear D gene. The CDR3 length is 16 residues. V lost 3 bases to trimming and J lost 0 bases, with 13 bases between them. CDR1 is SGHNT and CDR2 is YYREEE in the germline V gene (reference sequence). The CDR3: CASSSGSKNSGNTIYF. DNA for the CDR3: TGTGCCAGCAGCTCGGGGTCGAAGAACTCTGGAAACACCATATATTTT.